This record covers a single TCR beta chain. Antigen: not known. These data are taken from a study of PD-1 blockade in mismatch repair-deficient tumors. Study results and limitations: Tumor-resident clones, often absent from pretreatment blood, expanded after pembrolizumab and then contracted.

The TCR-sequenced patients were three responders to pembrolizumab. The protocol was immunoSEQ multiplex PCR, while the TCRdb copy is restricted to in-frame clones and leaves out a portion. The sample includes 65,000 to 80,000 clones, approximately 78% of them seen just once. V lost 5 bases, J lost 6 bases, and 7 bases lay in between. The CDR3 has 12 amino acids. The V gene's germline CDR1 is SGHVS and CDR2 FQNEAQ. This sample comprised peripheral blood, obtained 2 weeks after starting pembrolizumab. This clonotype originated in an adult with mismatch repair-deficient cancer. The rearrangement joins TRBV7-8 to TRBJ2-2; D ambiguous. The chain's CDR3 is CASSPIAGELFF. The CDR3 bases are TGTGCCAGCAGCCCCATAGCCGGGGAGCTGTTTTTT.